One sample yielded the 27 T cell receptor beta chains listed below, sequenced in a study of T cells in localized non-small cell lung cancer. Sequencing was performed with immunoSEQ multiplex PCR; in TCRdb, only in-frame clones are kept and a portion is missing. The sample records 50,000 to 75,000 clones, 85% to 90% being singletons. The starting material was peripheral blood, obtained before any cancer treatment. Receptor source: a man aged 35 to 70 with stage I squamous cell lung carcinoma.

The DNA for the CDR3 is TGTGCCAGCATAAGACAGGGTCCTCTCTCTGGGGCCAACGTCCTGACTTTC. Encoded protein: CASIRQGPLSGANVLTF. This chain joins TRBV9 and TRBJ2-6; 7 bases line up with TRBD1. Germline-derived CDR1 and CDR2 are SGDLS and YYNGEE. J was trimmed by 0 bases and V by 6 bases; bases with no gene match: 9. There are 17 residues in the CDR3.

The chain is built from TRBV14 and TRBJ2-7, with D unclear. V gave up 1 base and J gave up 3 bases, with 10 bases separating them. The CDR3 extends over 14 amino acids. In germline, CDR1 is SGHDN, CDR2 FVKESK. The CDR3 DNA sequence: TGTGCCAGCAGCCAAGGAGTGAGTCGCTACGAGCAGTACTTC. It codes for CASSQGVSRYEQYF.

This chain uses TRBV28 with TRBJ2-5; 7 bases are a match to TRBD1. CDR1 MDHEN and CDR2 SYDVKM come from the germline V gene. The CDR3 totals 14 residues. The junction had 4 bases not matched to a gene; V was cut back by 5 bases and J by 1 base. CDR3 coding DNA: TGTGCCAGCAGTACCGGGACAGCCCAAGAGACCCAGTACTTC. Its translation is CASSTGTAQETQYF.

The chain recombines TRBV7-9 with TRBJ2-7, with D uncertain. Trimming removed 5 bases from V and 3 bases from J, with 8 bases in between. This CDR3 spans 12 amino acids. Per germline, CDR1 SEHNR and CDR2 FQNEAQ (reference sequence). This CDR3 is CASSRTYYEQYF. In nucleotides, the CDR3 is TGTGCCAGCAGCCGTACTTACTACGAGCAGTACTTC.

J is TRBJ2-7 and V is TRBV19; 9 bases line up with TRBD1. Trimming cost V 7 bases and J 3 bases; bases outside gene matches: 10. Germline V gene data show CDR1 as LNHDA and CDR2 as SQIVND (reference sequence). There are 15 residues in the CDR3. CDR3 in DNA: TGTGCCAGTACCTCCACCGGGACAGGGAACTACGAGCAGTACTTC. Encoded protein: CASTSTGTGNYEQYF. The variable domain in full, with the rest retrieved from reference TRBV19 and TRBJ2-7, is DGGITQSPKYLFRKEGQNVTLSCEQNLNHDAMYWYRQDPGQGLRLIYYSQIVNDFQKGDIAEGYSVSREKKESFPLTVTSAQKNPTAFYLCASTSTGTGNYEQYFGPGTRLTVT.

In this sample, this clone turned up once. The chain uses TRBV7-9 and TRBJ2-1, with D hard to call. The V gene's germline CDR1 is SEHNR and CDR2 FQNEAQ (reference sequence). V gave up 4 bases and J gave up 3 bases, with 13 bases separating them. CDR3 length: 15 amino acids. The CDR3 loop is CASSSSVGYYNEQFF. Written as DNA, the CDR3 is TGTGCCAGCAGCTCATCTGTTGGGTACTACAATGAGCAGTTCTTC.

J is TRBJ2-1 and V is TRBV28; the D gene is possibly TRBD2 (7 bases). Germline CDR1 reads MDHEN; CDR2 reads SYDVKM. Trimming cost V 4 bases and J 4 bases, with 17 bases left between them. The CDR3 spans 16 residues. DNA for the CDR3: TGTGCCAGCAGTTCAAGGGGGGGAAAAAAATACAATGAGCAGTTCTTC. This translates into CASSSRGGKKYNEQFF.

A word on this clone: The junction departs from germline at one end; a sequencing error may be responsible. The chain links TRBV18 to TRBJ1-1; possibly TRBD1 for D (6 bases). The CDR3 totals 13 residues. Germline assignment: CDR1 KGHSH and CDR2 LQKENI. This chain's CDR3 is CAGSEGGDTEAFF. The CDR3 coding sequence is TGTGCCGGCTCCGAGGGGGGGGACACTGAAGCTTTCTTT.

The chain has TRBV28 and TRBJ1-3; D is perhaps TRBD1 (5 bases). CDR1 and CDR2 from the germline V gene are MDHEN and SYDVKM. This CDR3 has 14 amino acids. The CDR3 DNA is TGTGCTACGCTTCTTGGGGGTGCTGGAAACACCATATATTTT. Encoded protein: CATLLGGAGNTIYF.

The rearrangement joins TRBV18 to TRBJ2-7, with 8 bases matching TRBD1. The CDR3 has 15 amino acids. J gave up 1 base and V 6 bases, and 8 bases lay outside the gene matches. Germline CDR1 reads KGHSH; CDR2 reads LQKENI. In DNA form, the CDR3 reads TGTGCCAGCTCTCGTCCGGGACAGGCTTCCTACGAGCAGTACTTC. Translating it yields CASSRPGQASYEQYF.

The chain joins TRBV18 to TRBJ2-7, with 8 bases matching TRBD2. Trimming took 0 bases from V and 5 from J; bases not matched to a gene: 15. The CDR3 consists of 18 residues. Germline V gene data show CDR1 as KGHSH and CDR2 as LQKENI. The CDR3: CASSPPAAALAGIHEQYF. In DNA, the CDR3 is TGTGCCAGCTCACCACCTGCGGCCGCTCTAGCGGGTATCCACGAGCAGTACTTC.

The table lists this clone with a count of one. In nucleotides, the CDR3 is TGCGCCAGCAGTGGGGGACAGGGAGACACCGGGGAGCTGTTTTTT. As protein: CASSGGQGDTGELFF. The chain recombines TRBV10-1 with TRBJ2-2; the match to TRBD1 covers 9 bases. The CDR3 consists of 15 residues. Trimming took 4 bases from V and 3 from J; bases not matched to a gene: 3. Germline values: CDR1 WNHNN, CDR2 SYGVQD (reference sequence).

The J gene is TRBJ2-3, the V gene TRBV11-2; D unclear. This CDR3 contains 12 residues. Looked up from germline, CDR1 is SGHAT and CDR2 is FQNNGV. Deletions cut 4 bases from V and 6 bases from J, with 8 bases between. This CDR3 reads CASSSVGDTQYF. In DNA, the CDR3 is TGTGCCAGCAGCTCGGTAGGGGATACGCAGTATTTT.

The chain has TRBV5-1 and TRBJ2-7; D may be TRBD2 (5 bases). Germline CDR1 reads SGHRS; CDR2 reads YFSETQ. V was trimmed by 2 bases and J by 3 bases, leaving 12 bases between them. This CDR3 is built from 14 residues. Here the CDR3 DNA reads TGCGCCAGCAGCTTAACGGGAAAGGGCTACGAGCAGTACTTC. Amino acids: CASSLTGKGYEQYF. The full variable domain, rest sourced from reference TRBV5-1 and TRBJ2-7, is KAGVTQTPRYLIKTRGQQVTLSCSPISGHRSVSWYQQTPGQGLQFLFEYFSETQRNKGNFPGRFSGRQFSNSRSEMNVSTLELGDSALYLCASSLTGKGYEQYFGPGTRLTVT.

This sequence joins TRBV6-1 and TRBJ2-1, with 9 bases aligning to TRBD2. After removal of 7 bases from V and 5 bases from J, the junction contained 9 bases not matched to a gene. Germline V gives CDR1 MNHNS, CDR2 SASEGT. The CDR3 is made up of 15 amino acids. The CDR3 DNA sequence: TGTGCCAGCAAGTGGTTGGCGGGAGGGGACAATGAGCAGTTCTTC. Translation: CASKWLAGGDNEQFF.

The J gene is TRBJ2-7, the V gene TRBV11-2, with 8 bases matching TRBD1. V trimming: 2 bases; J trimming: 2 bases; junction bases outside the gene matches: 5. CDR3 size: 15 residues. Germline V gives CDR1 SGHAT, CDR2 FQNNGV. In DNA, the CDR3 is TGTGCCAGCAGCTTAAGGACAGGGATGACCTACGAGCAGTACTTC. Translation gives CASSLRTGMTYEQYF. Full variable domain (remainder filled in from reference TRBV11-2 and TRBJ2-7): EAGVAQSPRYKIIEKRQSVAFWCNPISGHATLYWYQQILGQGPKLLIQFQNNGVVDDSQLPKDRFSAERLKGVDSTLKIQPAKLEDSAVYLCASSLRTGMTYEQYFGPGTRLTVT.

The chain carries TRBV5-1 and TRBJ2-7; 11 bases are a match to TRBD2. The CDR3 totals 14 residues. The V gene's germline CDR1 is SGHRS and CDR2 YFSETQ. V lost 2 bases and J lost 4; bases outside the gene matches: 2. Written as DNA, the CDR3 is TGCGCCAGCAGCTTCGGACTAGCGGGTTACGAGCAGTACTTC. This gives the protein CASSFGLAGYEQYF. The variable domain in full, with the rest retrieved from reference TRBV5-1 and TRBJ2-7, is KAGVTQTPRYLIKTRGQQVTLSCSPISGHRSVSWYQQTPGQGLQFLFEYFSETQRNKGNFPGRFSGRQFSNSRSEMNVSTLELGDSALYLCASSFGLAGYEQYFGPGTRLTVT.

The V call is TRBV19, the J call TRBJ2-7; 8 bases are a match to TRBD2. The CDR3 loop spans 14 amino acids. Germline CDR1 and CDR2: LNHDA and SQIVND (reference sequence). Unmatched junction bases numbered 5, after V lost 1 base and J lost 6 bases. The CDR3 here is CASSIAGGPGEQYF. The CDR3, as DNA: TGTGCCAGTAGTATAGCGGGAGGGCCAGGCGAGCAGTACTTC.

This clone was picked up one time. The chain is built from TRBV27 and TRBJ2-3; the D gene is possibly TRBD1 (5 bases). The CDR3 contains 17 residues. V lost 0 bases, J lost 0 bases, and 13 bases lay in between. Germline V lookup: CDR1 MNHEY, CDR2 SMNVEV (reference sequence). The CDR3 nucleotides are TGTGCCAGCAGTTTATCGATAGGGGCTGTTAGCACAGATACGCAGTATTTT. Protein product: CASSLSIGAVSTDTQYF.

This clone appeared once. The chain is built from TRBV7-9 and TRBJ1-4; D call uncertain. V lost 1 base and J 7 bases, leaving 13 bases between the germline ends. The germline CDR1 and CDR2 sequences are SEHNR and FQNEAQ (reference sequence). This CDR3 has 15 amino acids. In DNA form, the CDR3 reads TGTGCCAGCAGCTTAGGATCTCCAGGAGGTGAAAAACTGTTTTTT. Translated: CASSLGSPGGEKLFF.

J is TRBJ2-1 and V is TRBV13, with D unclear. V was trimmed by 6 bases and J by 0 bases, leaving 9 bases between them. There are 14 residues in the CDR3. Per the germline V gene, CDR1 is PRHDT and CDR2 is FYEKMQ (reference sequence). CDR3 in DNA: TGTGCCAGCAGATCTTTAAACTCCTACAATGAGCAGTTCTTC. It yields the protein CASRSLNSYNEQFF.

The chain is built from TRBV2 and TRBJ2-1, with D unclear. This CDR3 region has 13 residues. V was trimmed by 6 bases and J by 5 bases, leaving 11 bases between them. In germline, CDR1 is SNHLY, CDR2 FYNNEI. CDR3 loop: CASRYNEDNEQFF. In DNA, the CDR3 is TGTGCCAGCAGGTATAATGAGGACAATGAGCAGTTCTTC.

J is TRBJ2-7 and V is TRBV19; perhaps D is TRBD1 or TRBD2 (6 bases each). CDR1 and CDR2 (germline): LNHDA, SQIVND (reference sequence). This CDR3 region has 17 residues. The germline V and J ends were trimmed by 6 bases and 0 bases, with 21 bases remaining between them. This CDR3 is CASRSRGGDISSYEQYF. DNA for the CDR3: TGTGCCAGTAGGTCTCGGGGCGGGGACATCTCCTCCTACGAGCAGTACTTC.

The chain couples TRBV28 to TRBJ2-1; TRBD1 matches at 7 bases. Per germline, CDR1 MDHEN and CDR2 SYDVKM. The CDR3 has 14 amino acids. J lost 8 bases, V lost 6 bases, and 10 bases had no gene match. The CDR3 sequence: CASRPPRGGYEQFF. CDR3 DNA sequence: TGTGCCAGCAGACCCCCGCGAGGGGGCTATGAGCAGTTCTTC. The whole variable domain, remainder taken from reference TRBV28 and TRBJ2-1, is DVKVTQSSRYLVKRTGEKVFLECVQDMDHENMFWYRQDPGLGLRLIYFSYDVKMKEKGDIPEGYSVSREKKERFSLILESASTNQTSMYLCASRPPRGGYEQFFGPGTRLTVL.

The genes are TRBV6-6 and TRBJ1-4, with D hard to call. V dropped 2 bases and J dropped 6 bases, with 10 bases sitting between them. The CDR3 loop spans 14 amino acids. Germline values: CDR1 MNHNY, CDR2 SVGAGI (reference sequence). The CDR3 DNA reads TGTGCCAGCAGTTACCCGGAAGCACATGAAAAACTGTTTTTT. Its translation: CASSYPEAHEKLFF.

The CDR3 is CASTLGGQSEKLFF. The CDR3 DNA reads TGTGCCAGCACCCTGGGGGGGCAGAGTGAAAAACTGTTTTTT. The chain recombines TRBV5-5 with TRBJ1-4; D is possibly TRBD1 (6 bases). The CDR3 totals 14 residues. V was cut by 6 bases and J by 7 bases, with 16 bases left in between. Germline V gene data show CDR1 as SGHKS and CDR2 as YYEKEE (reference sequence).

The chain is built from TRBV28 and TRBJ2-1; D possibly corresponds to TRBD1 (7 bases). The germline V gene has CDR1 MDHEN and CDR2 SYDVKM. CDR3 length: 15 residues. Trimming removed 6 bases from V and 7 bases from J, with 19 bases in between. The CDR3 DNA is TGTGCCAGCAGCCCTACAGGGGAGGATTGGAATGAGCAGTTCTTC. This encodes CASSPTGEDWNEQFF.